The 8 T cell receptor beta chains in this list originate from one sample, sequenced in a study of cytomegalovirus exposure and HLA in healthy donors. Primers for the PCR totalled 60 Vbeta and 13 Jbeta. Assay: immunoSEQ multiplex PCR; the TCRdb copy retains only in-frame clones and omits some. The sample comprises 130,000 or so clones, 75% to 80% of which are singletons, and under 2% rests with the top ten. Sequenced: PBMCs. The receptors come from a female donor in good health and CMV-seronegative.

The V gene is TRBV4-2, the J gene TRBJ1-2; D is uncertain. CDR3 length: 15 amino acids. The V and J ends lost 0 bases and 5 bases respectively, with 13 bases between them. Germline V gives CDR1 LGHNA, CDR2 YNFKEQ. In DNA, the CDR3 is TGTGCCAGCAGCCAAGATTCCGGGGTCCGGTATGGCTACACCTTC. It yields the protein CASSQDSGVRYGYTF.

J is TRBJ2-7 and V is TRBV7-8; 12 bases are shared with TRBD2. The CDR3 covers 16 residues. Germline V gives CDR1 SGHVS, CDR2 FQNEAQ. The junction had 2 bases not matched to a gene; V was cut back by 0 bases and J by 2 bases. The CDR3 bases are TGTGCCAGCAGCTTAGCTCCTAGCGGGGGGGCCTACGAGCAGTACTTC. This encodes CASSLAPSGGAYEQYF. Using reference TRBV7-8 and TRBJ2-7 for the parts outside the CDR3, the full variable domain is GAGVSQSPRYKVAKRGQDVALRCDPISGHVSLFWYQQALGQGPEFLTYFQNEAQLDKSGLPSDRFFAERPEGSVSTLKIQRTQQEDSAVYLCASSLAPSGGAYEQYFGPGTRLTVT.

In its sample, this clone was seen a few times. The chain carries TRBV7-9 and TRBJ2-4, with D tentatively TRBD1 (5 bases). The CDR3 has 14 residues. Trimming cost V 2 bases and J 2 bases, with 7 bases left between them. Looked up from germline, CDR1 is SEHNR and CDR2 is FQNEAQ (reference sequence). The CDR3 sequence is CASSLMGPKNIQYF. The CDR3 DNA reads as TGTGCCAGCAGCTTAATGGGGCCCAAAAACATTCAGTACTTC.

This chain connects TRBV29-1 to TRBJ1-1; tentative D call: TRBD1 (5 bases). Per the germline V gene, CDR1 is SQVTM and CDR2 is ANQGSEA. The CDR3 runs to 11 residues. CDR3 nucleotides: TGCGCCGTTGGGGGAGGCACTGAAGCTTTCTTT. As protein: CAVGGGTEAFF.

This clone was observed a handful of times. V gene TRBV28 combines with J gene TRBJ1-2; D not resolved. The CDR3 contains 13 residues. Germline CDR1 MDHEN, CDR2 SYDVKM. Trimming cost V 8 bases and J 4 bases, with 14 bases left between them. The CDR3 reads CASYGGLIYGYTF. CDR3 nucleotides: TGTGCCAGCTATGGAGGGTTAATCTATGGCTACACCTTC.

The CDR3 protein is CARSRGGTGELFF. As DNA, the CDR3 is TGTGCCAGGTCACGGGGAGGCACCGGGGAGCTGTTTTTT. The V call is TRBV28, the J call TRBJ2-2; TRBD2 is a possible D gene (6 bases). V lost 9 bases, J lost 4 bases, and 12 bases lay in between. The CDR3 has 13 amino acids. CDR1 is MDHEN, CDR2 SYDVKM, per germline.

The chain combines TRBV9 with TRBJ2-7, with D possibly matching TRBD2 (5 bases). Germline loops: CDR1 SGDLS, CDR2 YYNGEE. This CDR3 spans 14 amino acids. Trimming shortened V by 4 bases and J by 2 bases, and 13 bases separated the two germline ends. This CDR3 reads CASSPQDGAYEQYF. In DNA form, the CDR3 reads TGTGCCAGCAGCCCCCAGGACGGGGCCTACGAGCAGTACTTC.

This clone was recorded a few times. The chain uses TRBV5-6 and TRBJ2-7, with D maybe TRBD2 (5 bases). V lost 4 bases, J lost 0 bases, and 14 bases lay in between. In germline, CDR1 is SGHDT, CDR2 YYEEEE. The CDR3 loop spans 15 amino acids. The DNA of the CDR3 is TGTGCCAGCAGCCTAACGGGGTTCCACTCCTACGAGCAGTACTTC. Translation gives CASSLTGFHSYEQYF. Drawing the rest from reference TRBV5-6 and TRBJ2-7, the complete variable domain is DAGVTQSPTHLIKTRGQQVTLRCSPKSGHDTVSWYQQALGQGPQFIFQYYEEEERQRGNFPDRFSGHQFPNYSSELNVNALLLGDSALYLCASSLTGFHSYEQYFGPGTRLTVT.